The following is a T cell receptor beta chain sequence with its context. The sample originates from a study of blood T cell repertoires in COVID-19. At the level of the study: The study drew acute and convalescent COVID-19 samples from the United States, Italy and Spain. From T cells, B-cell-depleted T cells, or PBMCs came the material, which was cDNA or gDNA.

The V segment lost 6 bases and the J segment 5 bases; nucleotides outside the gene matches: 2. The CDR3 totals 14 residues. Germline V gene lookup returns CDR1 MDHEN and CDR2 SYDVKM. As processed by the authors: Estimated nucleated cell counts came from reference gene primer amplification. Data came from immunoSEQ multiplex PCR; TCRdb stores just in-frame clones and leaves some out. V, J and clone size reflect that table, while D and trimming were determined from the DNA. The sample has 150,000 or so clones; 84% are singletons. The receptor was derived from a woman aged 60-75 years with acute or convalescent COVID-19. Sample: peripheral blood. This chain uses TRBV28 with TRBJ2-1; 12 bases map to TRBD2. CDR3 in DNA: TGTGCCAGCAGGTGGACTAGCGGGGACAATGAGCAGTTCTTC. This gives the protein CASRWTSGDNEQFF. The full variable domain, completed using reference TRBV28 and TRBJ2-1, is DVKVTQSSRYLVKRTGEKVFLECVQDMDHENMFWYRQDPGLGLRLIYFSYDVKMKEKGDIPEGYSVSREKKERFSLILESASTNQTSMYLCASRWTSGDNEQFFGPGTRLTVL.